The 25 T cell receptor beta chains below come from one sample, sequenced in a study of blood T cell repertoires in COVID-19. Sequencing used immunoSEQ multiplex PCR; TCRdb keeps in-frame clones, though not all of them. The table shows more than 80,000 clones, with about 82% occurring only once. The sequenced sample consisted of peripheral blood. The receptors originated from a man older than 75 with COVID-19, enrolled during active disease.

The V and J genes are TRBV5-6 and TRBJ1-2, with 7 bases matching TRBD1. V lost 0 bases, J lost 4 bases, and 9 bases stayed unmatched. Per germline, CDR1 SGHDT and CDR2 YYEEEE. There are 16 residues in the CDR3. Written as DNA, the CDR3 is TGTGCCAGCAGCTTGGGGAGGGGGCCGCGGGCCTATGGCTACACCTTC. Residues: CASSLGRGPRAYGYTF.

CDR3 coding DNA: TGTGCCAGCAGCTTAGGGGTCGGCAGGGGCGATCAGCCCCAGCATTTT. It encodes CASSLGVGRGDQPQHF. The chain is built from TRBV7-9 and TRBJ1-5; weak D call: TRBD1 (6 bases). Between the trimmed V and J ends, which lost 1 base and 5 bases, there was a span of 15 bases. The germline gives CDR1 SEHNR, CDR2 FQNEAQ (reference sequence). This CDR3 contains 16 residues.

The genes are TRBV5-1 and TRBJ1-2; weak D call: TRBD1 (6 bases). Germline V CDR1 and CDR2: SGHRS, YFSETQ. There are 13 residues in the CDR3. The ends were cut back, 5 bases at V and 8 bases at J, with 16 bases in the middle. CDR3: CASSRTALWGYTF. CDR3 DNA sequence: TGCGCCAGCAGTAGGACAGCCCTCTGGGGCTACACCTTC.

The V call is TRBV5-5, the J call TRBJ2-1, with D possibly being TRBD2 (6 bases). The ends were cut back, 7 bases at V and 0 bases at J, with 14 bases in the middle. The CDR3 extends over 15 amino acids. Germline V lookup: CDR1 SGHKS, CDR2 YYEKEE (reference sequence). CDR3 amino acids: CASESFGSSYNEQFF. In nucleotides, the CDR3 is TGTGCCAGCGAGTCCTTCGGGAGCTCCTACAATGAGCAGTTCTTC.

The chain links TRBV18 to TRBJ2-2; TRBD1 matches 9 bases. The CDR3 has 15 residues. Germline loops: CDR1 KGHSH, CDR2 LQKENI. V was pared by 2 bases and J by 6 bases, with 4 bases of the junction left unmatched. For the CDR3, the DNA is TGTGCCAGCTCACCAGGGACAGGGCAGGCCGGGGAGCTGTTTTTT. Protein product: CASSPGTGQAGELFF.

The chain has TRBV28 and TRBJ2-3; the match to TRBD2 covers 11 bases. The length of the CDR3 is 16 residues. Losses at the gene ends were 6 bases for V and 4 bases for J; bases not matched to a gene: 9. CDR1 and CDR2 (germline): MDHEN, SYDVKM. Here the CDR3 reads CASSSTSGSPADTQYF. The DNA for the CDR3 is TGTGCCAGCAGCTCCACTAGCGGGAGCCCGGCAGATACGCAGTATTTT.

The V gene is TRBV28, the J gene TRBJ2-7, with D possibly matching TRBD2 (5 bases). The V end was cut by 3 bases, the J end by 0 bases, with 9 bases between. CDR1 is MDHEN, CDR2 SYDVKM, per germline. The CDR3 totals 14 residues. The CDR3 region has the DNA TGTGCCAGCAGTTTCCCCGGGGACTCCTACGAGCAGTACTTC. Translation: CASSFPGDSYEQYF. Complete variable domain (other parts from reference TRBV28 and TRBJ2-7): DVKVTQSSRYLVKRTGEKVFLECVQDMDHENMFWYRQDPGLGLRLIYFSYDVKMKEKGDIPEGYSVSREKKERFSLILESASTNQTSMYLCASSFPGDSYEQYFGPGTRLTVT.

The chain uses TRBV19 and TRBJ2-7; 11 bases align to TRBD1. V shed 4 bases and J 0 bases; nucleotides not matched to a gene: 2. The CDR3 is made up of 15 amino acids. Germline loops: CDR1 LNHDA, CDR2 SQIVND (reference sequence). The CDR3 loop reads CASSRGQGDSYEQYF. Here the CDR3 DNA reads TGTGCCAGTAGTAGGGGACAGGGGGACTCCTACGAGCAGTACTTC.

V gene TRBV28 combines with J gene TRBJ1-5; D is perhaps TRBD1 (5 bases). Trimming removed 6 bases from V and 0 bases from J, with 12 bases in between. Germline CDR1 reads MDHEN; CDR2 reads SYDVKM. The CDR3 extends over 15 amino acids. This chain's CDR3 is CASSPGGDSNQPQHF. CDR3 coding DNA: TGTGCCAGCAGCCCCGGGGGGGATAGCAATCAGCCCCAGCATTTT.

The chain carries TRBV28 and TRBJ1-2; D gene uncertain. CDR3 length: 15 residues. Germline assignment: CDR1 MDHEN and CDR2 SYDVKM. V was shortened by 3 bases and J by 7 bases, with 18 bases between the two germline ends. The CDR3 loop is CASSFGPRFSTGYTF. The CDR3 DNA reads TGTGCCAGCAGTTTTGGGCCCCGGTTCTCGACTGGCTACACCTTC.

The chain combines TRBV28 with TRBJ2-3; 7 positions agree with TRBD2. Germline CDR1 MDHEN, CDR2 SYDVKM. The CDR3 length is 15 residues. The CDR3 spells CGVIGAGAGTDTQYF. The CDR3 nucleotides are TGTGGGGTCATTGGGGCGGGAGCGGGCACAGATACGCAGTATTTT.

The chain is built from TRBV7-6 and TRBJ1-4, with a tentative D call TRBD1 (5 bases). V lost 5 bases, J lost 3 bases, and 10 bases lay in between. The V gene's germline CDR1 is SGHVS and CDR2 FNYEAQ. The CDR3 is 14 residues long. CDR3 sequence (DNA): TGTGCCAGCAGCCTCAGGGTTTCTAATGAAAAACTGTTTTTT. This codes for CASSLRVSNEKLFF.

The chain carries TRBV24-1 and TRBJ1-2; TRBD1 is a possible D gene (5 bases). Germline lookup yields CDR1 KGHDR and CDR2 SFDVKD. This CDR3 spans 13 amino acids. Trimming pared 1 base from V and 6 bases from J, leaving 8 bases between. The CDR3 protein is CATSDLPGNGYTF. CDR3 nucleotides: TGTGCCACCAGTGATTTACCAGGGAATGGCTACACCTTC.

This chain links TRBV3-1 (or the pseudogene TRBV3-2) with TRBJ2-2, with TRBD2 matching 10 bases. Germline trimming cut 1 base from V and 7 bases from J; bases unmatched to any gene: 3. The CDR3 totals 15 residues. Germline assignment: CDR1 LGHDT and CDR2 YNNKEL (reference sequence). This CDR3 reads CASSQVAGGGGELFF. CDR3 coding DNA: TGTGCCAGCAGCCAAGTAGCGGGAGGCGGCGGGGAGCTGTTTTTT.

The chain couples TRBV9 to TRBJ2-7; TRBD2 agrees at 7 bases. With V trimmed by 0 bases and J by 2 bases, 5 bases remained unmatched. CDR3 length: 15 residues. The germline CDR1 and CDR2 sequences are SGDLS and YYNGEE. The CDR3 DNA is TGTGCCAGCAGCGTAGAGGCGGGAGCCACCTACGAGCAGTACTTC. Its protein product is CASSVEAGATYEQYF.

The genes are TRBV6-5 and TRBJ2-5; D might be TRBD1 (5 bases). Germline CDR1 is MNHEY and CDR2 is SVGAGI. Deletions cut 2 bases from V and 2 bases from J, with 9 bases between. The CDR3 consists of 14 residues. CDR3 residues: CASSYNQGQETQYF. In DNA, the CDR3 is TGTGCCAGCAGTTACAATCAGGGACAAGAGACCCAGTACTTC.

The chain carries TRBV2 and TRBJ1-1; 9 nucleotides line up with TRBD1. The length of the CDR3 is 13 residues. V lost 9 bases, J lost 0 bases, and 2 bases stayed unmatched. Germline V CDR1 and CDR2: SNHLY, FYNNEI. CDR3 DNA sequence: TGTGCCAGTCGGACAGGGGTGAACACTGAAGCTTTCTTT. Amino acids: CASRTGVNTEAFF.

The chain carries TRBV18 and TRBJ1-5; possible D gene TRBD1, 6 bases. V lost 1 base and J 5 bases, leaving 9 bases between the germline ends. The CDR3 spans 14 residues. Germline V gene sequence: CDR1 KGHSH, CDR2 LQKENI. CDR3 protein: CASSPQGGDQPQHF. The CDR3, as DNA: TGTGCCAGCTCACCACAAGGGGGTGATCAGCCCCAGCATTTT.

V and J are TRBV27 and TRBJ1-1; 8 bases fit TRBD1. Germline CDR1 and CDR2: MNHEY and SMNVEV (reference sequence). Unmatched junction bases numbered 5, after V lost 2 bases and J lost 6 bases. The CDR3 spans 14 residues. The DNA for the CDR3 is TGTGCCAGCAGTTTAAGCGGACAGGGCTCTGAAGCTTTCTTT. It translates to CASSLSGQGSEAFF.

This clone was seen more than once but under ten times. CDR3 DNA sequence: TGTGCCTGGAACTTTATCTGGGGCCAATATGGCTACACCTTC. It yields the protein CAWNFIWGQYGYTF. The rearrangement uses TRBV30 and TRBJ1-2, with TRBD1 as a possible D gene (5 bases). In germline, CDR1 is GTSNPN, CDR2 SVGIG (reference sequence). Trimming cost V 4 bases and J 5 bases, with 17 bases left between them. The CDR3 has 14 amino acids.

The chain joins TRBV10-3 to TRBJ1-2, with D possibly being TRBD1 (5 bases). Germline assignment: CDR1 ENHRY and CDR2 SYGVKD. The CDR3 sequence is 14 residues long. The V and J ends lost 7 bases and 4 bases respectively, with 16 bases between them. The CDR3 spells CAIKGQGVGYGYTF. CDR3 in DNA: TGTGCCATCAAGGGTCAGGGTGTCGGCTATGGCTACACCTTC.

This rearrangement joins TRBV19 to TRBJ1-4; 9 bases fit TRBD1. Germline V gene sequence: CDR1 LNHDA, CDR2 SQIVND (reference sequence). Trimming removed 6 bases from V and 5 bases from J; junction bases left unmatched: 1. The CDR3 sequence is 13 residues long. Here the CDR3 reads CASRGQGNEKLFF. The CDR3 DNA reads TGTGCCAGTAGGGGACAGGGAAATGAAAAACTGTTTTTT. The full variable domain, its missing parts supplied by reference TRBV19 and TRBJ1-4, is DGGITQSPKYLFRKEGQNVTLSCEQNLNHDAMYWYRQDPGQGLRLIYYSQIVNDFQKGDIAEGYSVSREKKESFPLTVTSAQKNPTAFYLCASRGQGNEKLFFGSGTQLSVL.

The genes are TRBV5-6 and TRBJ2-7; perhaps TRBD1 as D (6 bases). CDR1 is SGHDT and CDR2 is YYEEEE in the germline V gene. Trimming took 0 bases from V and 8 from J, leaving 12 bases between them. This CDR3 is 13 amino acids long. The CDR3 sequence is CASSLEDSLQQYF. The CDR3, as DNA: TGTGCCAGCAGCTTGGAGGACAGCCTGCAGCAGTACTTC.

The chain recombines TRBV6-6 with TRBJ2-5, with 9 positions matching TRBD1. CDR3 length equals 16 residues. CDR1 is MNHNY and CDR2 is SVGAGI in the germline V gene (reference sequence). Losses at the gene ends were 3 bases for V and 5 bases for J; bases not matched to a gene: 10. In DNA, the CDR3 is TGTGCCAGCAGTTATAACACAGGGGGCAGGGGGGAGACCCAGTACTTC. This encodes CASSYNTGGRGETQYF.

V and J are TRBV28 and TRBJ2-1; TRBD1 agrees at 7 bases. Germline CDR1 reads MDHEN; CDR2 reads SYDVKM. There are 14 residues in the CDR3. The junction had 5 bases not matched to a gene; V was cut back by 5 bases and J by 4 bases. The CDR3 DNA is TGTGCCAGCAGTCCTTCGACAGGGTACAATGAGCAGTTCTTC. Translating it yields CASSPSTGYNEQFF.